This T cell receptor (beta chain) was identified in a study of blood T cell repertoires in COVID-19. Data came from immunoSEQ multiplex PCR; TCRdb stores just in-frame clones and leaves some out. The sample lists 490,000 or so clones, about nine tenths seen once, with approximately 8.3% in the top ten. The participants were between about 18 and 90 years old and came from fewer than 25 US areas. Cohort 3 donors were reported recovered after two negative PCRs, clearance, or symptom resolution. The sequencing sample was made of PBMCs or T cells enriched from blood (not recorded which). The receptor comes from a woman aged 55-75 years who had recovered from COVID-19.

The CDR3 region is CASSPPGEISYGYTF. CDR3 sequence (DNA): TGTGCCAGCAGCCCTCCGGGGGAGATTTCTTATGGCTACACCTTC. The chain joins TRBV7-9 to TRBJ1-2; D might be TRBD1 (5 bases). V was cut by 5 bases and J by 5 bases, with 18 bases left in between. Looked up from germline, CDR1 is SEHNR and CDR2 is FQNEAQ (reference sequence). CDR3 size: 15 residues.